What follows are 30 T cell receptor beta chains derived from one specimen sequenced in a study of blood T cells in healthy people across ages (dated by TCRdb to the mid-2010s). Library creation used 5' RACE. Sequencer: Illumina HiSeq 2500. A second PCR of roughly 6 to 11 cycles was run with a J-beta primer mix and a sample-barcoded 5' primer. Starting from the raw public reads, TCRdb applied fastp trimming at Q25, assembled clones with MiXCR and retained in-frame beta chains. Rows with a matching CDR3 protein are joined into one entry that keeps the most common DNA and genes. A total of 600,000 to 850,000 distinct CDR3 sequences appear in this sample, just under 25% of them only once. The ten largest make up roughly a tenth of the sample. Another study also made use of these data, one on T cells of mothers and their children.

The specimen sequenced was blood. These receptors originate from a boy aged 5 to 17 in good health.

This clonotype appeared many times. CDR3 in amino acids: CASSLGSRPAGETQYF. The DNA for the CDR3 is TGTGCCAGCAGTTTAGGCTCTCGGCCAGCAGGAGAGACCCAGTACTTC. The gene calls are TRBV12-3 or TRBV12-4 and TRBJ2-5; D call uncertain. Between the trimmed V and J ends, which lost 1 base and 4 bases, there was a span of 16 bases. There are 16 residues in the CDR3.

The genes are TRBV6-2 or TRBV6-3 and TRBJ2-2, with 10 bases lining up with TRBD1. The V gene end was trimmed by 5 bases and the J gene end by 4 bases; junction bases not matched to a gene: 10. The germline V gene encodes CDR1 MNHEY and CDR2 SVGEGT. The length of the CDR3 is 17 residues. The CDR3 sequence: CASSTGQGSYGTGELFF. CDR3 bases: TGTGCCAGCAGTACGGGACAGGGGAGTTACGGCACCGGGGAGCTGTTTTTT.

For the CDR3, the DNA is TGTGCCAGCTCAGACAGGGGGAACACTGAAGCTTTCTTT. It is translated as CASSDRGNTEAFF. The V gene is TRBV27, the J gene TRBJ1-1, with TRBD1 matching 8 bases. V gave up 8 bases and J gave up 1 base; unmatched junction bases: 3. The germline gives CDR1 MNHEY, CDR2 SMNVEV (reference sequence). This CDR3 region has 13 residues.

This clonotype was detected a few times. This chain uses TRBV12-3 or TRBV12-4 with TRBJ2-1, with 7 nucleotides matching TRBD2. V was clipped by 6 bases and J by 7 bases; unmatched bases: 15. The CDR3 runs to 16 residues. The CDR3 DNA follows: TGTGCCAGCAGCCCCTGGGGGGGGACTTATTCAAATGAGCAGTTCTTC. Protein sequence: CASSPWGGTYSNEQFF.

The genes are TRBV7-2 and TRBJ2-4; D may be TRBD1 (6 bases). The CDR3 runs to 14 residues. V gave up 1 base and J gave up 10 bases, with 14 bases separating them. CDR1 SGHTA and CDR2 FQGNSA come from the germline V gene. The CDR3 nucleotides read TGTGCCAGCAGCTTAGAGGCTAGGACAGAGATTCAGTACTTC. Translating gives CASSLEARTEIQYF.

The rearrangement uses TRBV10-3 and TRBJ1-1; D uncertain. The CDR3 totals 14 residues. V was cut by 8 bases and J by 5 bases, with 18 bases left in between. The germline CDR1 and CDR2 sequences are ENHRY and SYGVKD. CDR3 region: CAIGSVKVGTEAFF. The CDR3 DNA reads TGTGCCATCGGGAGTGTCAAGGTCGGTACTGAAGCTTTCTTT.

The genes are TRBV28 and TRBJ2-5; D remains ambiguous. The DNA end favors TRBJ2-7, so the J call may be wrong. CDR3 size: 13 residues. From germline, CDR1 is MDHEN and CDR2 SYDVKM. CDR3 nucleotides: TGTGCCAGCAGACGATCTGGACGGTACGAGCAGTACTTC. This encodes CASRRSGRYEQYF.

This clonotype has just a few counts. The chain combines TRBV20-1 with TRBJ2-3; no definite D call. Germline V CDR1 and CDR2: DFQATT, SNEGSKA (reference sequence). CDR3 size: 11 residues. V was clipped by 2 bases and J by 6 bases, with 6 bases between them. CDR3 loop: CSARQRDTQYF. CDR3 DNA sequence: TGCAGTGCTAGACAACGGGATACGCAGTATTTT.

This chain links TRBV11-1 with TRBJ2-3, with D hard to call. V gave up 1 base and J gave up 3 bases, with 8 bases separating them. The CDR3 is made up of 14 amino acids. The germline V gene encodes CDR1 SGHAT and CDR2 FQDESV (reference sequence). The CDR3 here is CASSLEGITDTQYF. The CDR3 nucleotides are TGTGCCAGCAGCTTAGAAGGGATAACAGATACGCAGTATTTT.

The table lists this clonotype with a few counts. The CDR3 DNA reads as TGTGCCAGCAGCCCTTCCATCCTGGGGATATGGAATGAGCAGTTCTTC. This codes for CASSPSILGIWNEQFF. The chain recombines TRBV3-1 with TRBJ2-1; D call uncertain. With 4 bases removed from V and 7 bases from J, the gap between germline ends came to 20 bases. In germline, CDR1 is LGHDT, CDR2 YNNKEL (reference sequence). This CDR3 is 16 amino acids long.

This chain's CDR3 is CASMTTGRQYF. CDR3 nucleotide sequence: TGTGCCAGCATGACTACAGGGAGGCAGTACTTC. The gene calls are TRBV6-2 or TRBV6-3 and TRBJ2-7, with a tentative D call TRBD1 (6 bases). The CDR3 consists of 11 residues. Trimming left V 7 bases short and J 9 bases short, with 13 bases between. Germline V gives CDR1 MNHEY, CDR2 SVGEGT.

This sequence joins TRBV20-1 and TRBJ1-4; D possibly corresponds to TRBD1 (6 bases). This CDR3 comprises 14 residues. V lost 5 bases and J lost 4, with 14 bases in between. Germline V gene sequence: CDR1 DFQATT, CDR2 SNEGSKA (reference sequence). The CDR3, as DNA: TGCAGTGCTGGCAGGGACATAATTAATGAAAAACTGTTTTTT. Translation gives CSAGRDIINEKLFF.

As concerns this clonotype: One end of the junction does not line up with germline, which may come from a read error. This rearrangement joins TRBV20-1 to TRBJ2-5; D might be TRBD1 or TRBD2, each matching 6 bases. The CDR3 is 15 residues long. CDR1 is DFQATT and CDR2 is SNEGSKA in the germline V gene (reference sequence). CDR3 region: CGARNGGHPQETQYF. The CDR3 DNA reads TGCGGTGCTAGAAATGGGGGGCACCCGCAAGAGACCCAGTACTTC.

The V gene is TRBV13, the J gene TRBJ2-3; D ambiguous. This CDR3 contains 14 residues. V was trimmed by 3 bases and J by 2 bases, leaving 9 bases between them. Germline V gene lookup returns CDR1 PRHDT and CDR2 FYEKMQ (reference sequence). This chain's CDR3 is CASSFRLSTDTQYF. In DNA form, the CDR3 reads TGTGCCAGCAGCTTTAGACTTTCCACAGATACGCAGTATTTT.

The chain carries TRBV6-5 and TRBJ1-2, with D possibly TRBD1 on 5 matching bases. Trimming pared 6 bases from V and 5 bases from J, leaving 13 bases between. The CDR3 extends over 13 amino acids. CDR1 MNHEY and CDR2 SVGAGI come from the germline V gene. The chain's CDR3 is CASSPGFSYGYTF. DNA of the CDR3: TGTGCCAGCAGCCCAGGGTTTTCGTATGGCTACACCTTC.

The J gene is TRBJ1-2, the V gene TRBV29-1; D ambiguous. Germline-derived CDR1 and CDR2 are SQVTM and ANQGSEA. The V end lost 4 bases, the J end lost 2 bases, and 8 bases lay between the germline ends. The CDR3 contains 12 residues. The CDR3 here is CSVGTENYGYTF. CDR3 in DNA: TGCAGCGTTGGGACGGAAAACTATGGCTACACCTTC.

The gene calls are TRBV29-1 and TRBJ1-1; a possible D gene is TRBD1 (5 bases). Trimming cost V 0 bases and J 11 bases, with 19 bases left between them. Germline CDR1 reads SQVTM; CDR2 reads ANQGSEA. The CDR3 contains 14 residues. The chain's CDR3 is CSVEEEERKDTAFF. CDR3 sequence (DNA): TGCAGCGTTGAAGAAGAGGAAAGGAAGGACACCGCTTTCTTT.

The CDR3 reads CASSWTSGRATGDEQFF. CDR3 nucleotide sequence: TGTGCCAGCAGTTGGACTAGCGGGAGGGCCACGGGGGATGAGCAGTTCTTC. J is TRBJ2-1 and V is TRBV7-9; TRBD2 matches at 15 bases. The V gene end was trimmed by 6 bases and the J gene end by 8 bases; junction bases not matched to a gene: 11. CDR1 is SEHNR, CDR2 FQNEAQ, per germline (reference sequence). CDR3 length: 17 amino acids. Full variable domain (remainder filled in from reference TRBV7-9 and TRBJ2-1): DTGVSQNPRHKITKRGQNVTFRCDPISEHNRLYWYRQTLGQGPEFLTYFQNEAQLEKSRLLSDRFSAERPKGSFSTLEIQRTEQGDSAMYLCASSWTSGRATGDEQFFGPGTRLTVL.

The chain carries TRBV28 and TRBJ2-5; either TRBD1 or TRBD2 may fit D (6 bases each). The CDR3 covers 12 residues. V shed 7 bases and J shed 5 bases, with 11 bases lying between them. CDR1 MDHEN and CDR2 SYDVKM come from the germline V gene. This CDR3 reads CASTGGPETQYF. In DNA, the CDR3 is TGTGCCAGCACTGGGGGGCCGGAGACCCAGTACTTC.

The chain joins TRBV24-1 to TRBJ1-1; TRBD1 aligns across 7 bases. Germline lookup yields CDR1 KGHDR and CDR2 SFDVKD. The CDR3 has 18 amino acids. The trim removed 3 bases at V and 0 bases at J, leaving 12 bases unmatched. The CDR3 nucleotides are TGTGCCACCAGTGATCGGTCCACAGGGGCAGGGATGAACACTGAAGCTTTCTTT. This codes for CATSDRSTGAGMNTEAFF.

The genes are TRBV7-3 and TRBJ2-1, with D maybe TRBD1 (6 bases). The CDR3 has 16 amino acids. Germline V lookup: CDR1 SGHTA, CDR2 FQGTGA. Trimming removed 6 bases from V and 2 bases from J, with 17 bases in between. The CDR3 sequence: CASSSIGWGPYNEQFF. For the CDR3, the DNA is TGTGCCAGCAGTTCAATCGGCTGGGGGCCCTACAATGAGCAGTTCTTC.

The CDR3 region has the DNA TGTGCCACCACGGGTGGAGACCAAGAGACCCAGTACTTC. Translating gives CATTGGDQETQYF. J is TRBJ2-5 and V is TRBV19; the D is unclear. Trimming stripped 10 bases from V and 0 bases from J, with 12 bases between. The CDR3 is 13 residues long. Germline CDR1 reads LNHDA; CDR2 reads SQIVND (reference sequence).

The V call is TRBV20-1, the J call TRBJ2-7, with TRBD1 matching 11 bases. The germline V gene encodes CDR1 DFQATT and CDR2 SNEGSKA (reference sequence). CDR3 size: 14 residues. Germline trimming cut 7 bases from V and 0 bases from J; bases unmatched to any gene: 5. CDR3 in DNA: TGCAGTGTCAGCGGGACAGGGGGCTCCTACGAGCAGTACTTC. Protein: CSVSGTGGSYEQYF.

This clonotype has just a few counts. The rearrangement uses TRBV20-1 and TRBJ2-3; D remains unclear. The CDR3 runs 17 residues. V was shortened by 0 bases and J by 1 base, with 17 bases between the two germline ends. Germline values: CDR1 DFQATT, CDR2 SNEGSKA (reference sequence). The CDR3 spells CSARDGRRTWGTDTQYF. The CDR3 DNA follows: TGCAGTGCTAGAGATGGCAGGCGGACCTGGGGCACAGATACGCAGTATTTT.

V is TRBV6-6 and J is TRBJ2-3; D is perhaps TRBD1 (6 bases). V was trimmed by 0 bases and J by 6 bases, leaving 19 bases between them. This CDR3 region has 17 residues. The V gene's germline CDR1 is MNHNY and CDR2 SVGAGI (reference sequence). In DNA form, the CDR3 reads TGTGCCAGCAGTTACTCGATTCAGGGGACACCGCGGGATACGCAGTATTTT. It specifies CASSYSIQGTPRDTQYF.

The chain links TRBV28 to TRBJ2-7, with D perhaps TRBD2 (7 bases). Between the trimmed V and J ends, which lost 8 bases and 1 base, there was a span of 15 bases. CDR3 length equals 14 residues. The germline gives CDR1 MDHEN, CDR2 SYDVKM. The CDR3 reads CASGGREWSYEQYF. The CDR3 nucleotides are TGTGCCAGCGGGGGGCGGGAGTGGTCCTACGAGCAGTACTTC.

This chain joins TRBV7-2 and TRBJ2-1; 13 nucleotides agree with TRBD2. Trimming removed 4 bases from V and 6 bases from J; junction bases left unmatched: 6. The CDR3 runs 16 residues. Germline assignment: CDR1 SGHTA and CDR2 FQGNSA. The CDR3 sequence: CASSSGLAGVRNEQFF. In DNA form, the CDR3 reads TGTGCCAGCAGCTCCGGACTAGCGGGAGTGCGCAATGAGCAGTTCTTC.

This clonotype has a handful of counts. J is TRBJ2-1 and V is TRBV12-3 or TRBV12-4; 9 positions match TRBD2. V lost 6 bases to trimming and J lost 8 bases; unmatched junction nucleotides: 8. The length of the CDR3 is 14 residues. CDR3 sequence: CASRGSGGFDEQFF. CDR3 DNA sequence: TGTGCCAGCAGGGGTAGCGGGGGATTCGATGAGCAGTTCTTC.

V gene TRBV10-3 combines with J gene TRBJ2-1; D gene ambiguous. Judging by the DNA end, TRBJ2-5 fits better; the J call may be wrong. The CDR3 runs to 13 residues. The germline V gene encodes CDR1 ENHRY and CDR2 SYGVKD. CDR3 nucleotides: TGTGCCATCAGTGATATGCCAGAGGAGACCCAGTACTTC. Amino acids: CAISDMPEETQYF.

The rearrangement links TRBV7-9 to TRBJ1-2; no clear D. The CDR3 loop spans 15 amino acids. Between the trimmed V and J ends, which lost 3 bases and 4 bases, there was a span of 15 bases. From germline, CDR1 is SEHNR and CDR2 FQNEAQ (reference sequence). CDR3 nucleotides: TGTGCCAGCAGCTTCCCCGAGGCCGGTCTCTATGGCTACACCTTC. This codes for CASSFPEAGLYGYTF.